The clone carrying this TCR beta chain was picked up a small number of times. The antigen remains undetermined. A much bigger clone sits one base away, suggesting this may be a read error. The data are from a study of identical twins. General study results and limits: Insertions were reduced in abundant cord blood beta clonotypes but not in memory repertoires. Invariant MAIT and iNKT cells are populations that could partly confound zero-insertion analyses.

TCRdb reanalysed the 5' RACE reads using MiXCR and keeps one entry per CDR3 protein. Here the sample spans about 240,000 distinct CDR3 sequences, about 10% being singletons. The CDR3 is made up of 12 amino acids. In germline, CDR1 is SQVTM, CDR2 ANQGSEA. Each donor was a healthy Caucasian. The source of this sequence is a man over 45 in good health. The sequencing sample was made of memory T cells sorted from blood. The V and J genes are TRBV29-1 and TRBJ1-2; no clear D. The CDR3 is CSASKIGHGYPF. The DNA of the CDR3 is TGCAGCGCCTCAAAAATAGGGCATGGCTACCCCTTC.